This T cell receptor (beta chain) appears in the sequencing data of a study of beta chain features in type 1 diabetes. Broader study findings: Moderately but significantly shorter TCRB CDR3s were found in Type 1 diabetes patients in all four CD4+ subsets. Naive, central memory and Treg TCRB repertoires appeared more alike in patients than in healthy donors.

This clone was picked up a small number of times. The target antigen is unknown. Sequenced material consisted of expressed TCRB transcripts (all of the isolated RNA was reverse transcribed). Clones were sequenced by immunoSEQ multiplex PCR, and TCRdb holds only the in-frame ones, with some missing. The data hold hundreds of thousands of clones, with over 12% observed a single time. The germline gives CDR1 SQVTM, CDR2 ANQGSEA. The CDR3 extends over 14 amino acids. V was trimmed by 2 bases and J by 3 bases, leaving 13 bases between them. Material: naive CD4+ T cells from blood. The sequence was collected from a man aged 18-30 years with type 1 diabetes. The chain has TRBV29-1 and TRBJ1-1, with D perhaps TRBD1 (5 bases). DNA for the CDR3: TGCAGCGTTGAAATGGGGGGTTGGGACACTGAAGCTTTCTTT. Translated, it gives CSVEMGGWDTEAFF.